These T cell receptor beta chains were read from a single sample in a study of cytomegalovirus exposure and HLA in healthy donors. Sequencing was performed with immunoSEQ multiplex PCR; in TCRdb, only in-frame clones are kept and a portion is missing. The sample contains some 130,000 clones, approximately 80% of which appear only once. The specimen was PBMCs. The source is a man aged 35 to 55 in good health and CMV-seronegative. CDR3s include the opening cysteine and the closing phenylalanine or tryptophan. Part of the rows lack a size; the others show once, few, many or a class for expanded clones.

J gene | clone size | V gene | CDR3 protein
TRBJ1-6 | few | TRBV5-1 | CASSHDSGLASNSPLHF
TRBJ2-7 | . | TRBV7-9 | CASSPGHIYEQYF
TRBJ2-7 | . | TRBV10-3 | CAIGGGSYEQYF
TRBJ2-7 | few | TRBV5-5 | CASSLTGGIYEQYF
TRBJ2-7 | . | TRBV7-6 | CASSITSGKSYEQYF
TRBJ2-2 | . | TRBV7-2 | CASSGWAERNTGELFF
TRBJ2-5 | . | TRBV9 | CASSVADSGGLPGTQYF
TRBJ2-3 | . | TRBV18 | CASPRDRGVCF
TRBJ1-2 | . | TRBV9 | CASNFQGLDYGYTF
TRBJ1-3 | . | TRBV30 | CAWSVGGAGNTIYF
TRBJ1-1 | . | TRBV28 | CASETGAMNTEAFF
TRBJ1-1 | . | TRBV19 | CASRRGQINTEAFF
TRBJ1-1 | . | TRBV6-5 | CASSRGRTTEAFF
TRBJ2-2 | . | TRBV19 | CASSPRGEGSNTGELFF
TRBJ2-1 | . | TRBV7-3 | CASSSSSGGYNEQFF
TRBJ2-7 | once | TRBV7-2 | CASSLTSGSYEQYF
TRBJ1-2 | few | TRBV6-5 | CASRRGTANYGYTF
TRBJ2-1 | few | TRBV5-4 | CASSSDRDLYNEQFF
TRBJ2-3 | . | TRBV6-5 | CASSGDWTGTDTQYF
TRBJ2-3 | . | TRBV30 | CAWSQITDTQYF
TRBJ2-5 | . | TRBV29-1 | CSAAPTSGYQETQYF
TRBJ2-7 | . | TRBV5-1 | CASSTTSGGVYEQYF